Sequencing of this T cell receptor (beta chain) was carried out in a study of blood T cell repertoires in COVID-19 (dated by TCRdb to about 2020). For the wider study: Collaborator samples came from the United States, Italy and Spain and covered acute and convalescent phases of COVID-19. The material from the prospective study consisted of cDNA or gDNA derived from T cells, B-cell-depleted T cells, or PBMCs. A freely available public database, intended as a resource for researchers studying the immune response to SARS-CoV-2, is where the repertoires were released. Where HLA class I and class II types were available, the types were taken from metadata supplied by the sample provider, not from assay-based typing. Sample metadata almost always included a de-identified subject ID, COVID-19 status, age in years and sex. The samples were drawn from two sources: the first 160 participants of the ongoing ImmuneRACE study, and fewer than 1,500 subjects contributed by 6 global collaborators. Deeply sampled blood TCRbeta repertoires from subjects exposed to, actively infected with, or recovered from COVID-19 were included in the dataset. What the authors observed across the whole study: How much clinical and demographic metadata was included differed by source and by participant, and the metadata was provided uncurated.

The immunoSEQ Assay, a bias-controlled multiplex PCR, was used to amplify TCRbeta CDR3 regions from genomic DNA. As for the original processing: The number of nucleated cells in each sample was estimated by amplification of reference gene primers within the assay. Sequence reads were collapsed and filtered to measure the absolute abundance of every unique TCRbeta CDR3 rearrangement. For each sample, productive Simpson clonality was calculated as the square root of Simpson's diversity index over productive rearrangements. TCRdb took this table from immuneACCESS and kept in-frame rearrangements with V and J called. Such tables lack part of the clones; where checked against another copy, unresolved V genes explain under half of the gap, and the rest is unexplained. V and J calls and clone size are those listed in that table; D and trimming were worked out from the DNA. For this sample there are 300,000 to 350,000 clones; 80% to 90% appear just once. The ten top clones hold 5% of the sample.

Looking up the germline V gene (reference sequence) yields CDR1 LGHDT and CDR2 YNNKEL. Measured from the cysteine to the phenylalanine, the CDR3 is 15 residues long. The entry retains the CDR3 DNA only, 45 bases that are in frame from base 1. V and J lose 0 bases and 3 bases, and a span of 11 bases separates them. Participants in the prospective study were aged about 18 to 90 years, lived in under 30 United States geographic areas, and enrolled through a virtual design. In the prospective study, cohorts were assigned on the basis of participant-reported clinical history obtained from a screening survey and a study questionnaire. For ImmuneRACE Cohort 3, a participant was defined as recovered based on two consecutive negative NP/OP PCR tests, clearance by a healthcare professional, or resolution of symptoms. Mobile phlebotomists in the prospective study collected whole blood, serum and a nasopharyngeal or oropharyngeal swab from every participant. Over an approximately 2-month period, participants in the prospective study had the option of providing additional blood draws and questionnaires. Blood samples from the prospective study were shipped frozen or at room temperature prior to DNA extraction.

On this clone itself: Its antigen is unknown. No much larger clonotype is one base removed from it; base qualities were not supplied.

This receptor was identified in a man aged 30-40 years who had recovered from COVID-19. The chain couples TRBV3-1 (or the pseudogene TRBV3-2) to TRBJ2-5, and possibly TRBD2, on 6 matching bases. Sequenced: PBMCs or T cells enriched from blood (not recorded which). The DNA sequence is given as TGTGCCAGCAGCCAAGAGGTTGGAGGGAAAGAGACCCAGTACTTC. It codes for CASSQEVGGKETQYF.